Shown below are 22 T cell receptor beta chains from a single sample sequenced in a study of blood T cell repertoires in COVID-19. The repertoire was sequenced with immunoSEQ multiplex PCR; TCRdb's copy has only in-frame clones and lacks some. Here the sample spans approximately 240,000 clones, roughly 82% being singletons. Sequencing was done on a sample of peripheral blood. These TCRs come from a woman aged 80 or over with active or convalescent COVID-19.

This clone came up a few times. V gene TRBV15 combines with J gene TRBJ1-5; no clear D gene. Trimming cost V 3 bases and J 0 bases, with 9 bases left between them. The germline gives CDR1 LNHNV, CDR2 YYDKDF (reference sequence). The CDR3 consists of 15 residues. CDR3 in amino acids: CATSREKYSNQPQHF. DNA for the CDR3: TGTGCCACCAGCAGGGAGAAGTATAGCAATCAGCCCCAGCATTTT.

V is TRBV19 and J is TRBJ1-4, with 8 bases lining up with TRBD1. CDR1 and CDR2 from the germline V gene are LNHDA and SQIVND (reference sequence). V lost 3 bases to trimming and J lost 7 bases; unmatched junction nucleotides: 7. CDR3 length: 15 amino acids. The CDR3 sequence: CASSIRQGAAEKLFF. CDR3 in DNA: TGTGCCAGTAGTATCCGTCAGGGGGCGGCTGAAAAACTGTTTTTT.

The chain employs TRBV27 and TRBJ1-1; D is possibly TRBD1 (6 bases). The V gene lost 3 bases and the J gene lost 2 bases, with 13 bases spanning the gap. The CDR3 has 15 residues. CDR1 and CDR2 (germline): MNHEY, SMNVEV (reference sequence). The CDR3 region is CASSFGGAGNTEAFF. CDR3 in DNA: TGTGCCAGCAGTTTCGGGGGGGCTGGAAACACTGAAGCTTTCTTT.

V and J are TRBV19 and TRBJ2-3; D unclear. V was trimmed by 5 bases and J by 2 bases, leaving 8 bases between them. Germline V CDR1 and CDR2: LNHDA, SQIVND (reference sequence). The CDR3 covers 13 residues. DNA for the CDR3: TGTGCCAGTAGTCGGCAGGACACAGATACGCAGTATTTT. It is translated as CASSRQDTDTQYF.

This clone was detected only a few times. J is TRBJ1-6 and V is TRBV2, with no clear D. This CDR3 comprises 12 residues. Germline V gene sequence: CDR1 SNHLY, CDR2 FYNNEI. The V gene lost 8 bases and the J gene lost 10 bases, with 12 bases spanning the gap. The DNA of the CDR3 is TGTGCCAGCGGTCGGCTAGGATCACCCCTCCACTTT. This sequence encodes CASGRLGSPLHF.

This clone was counted a few times. This chain joins TRBV6-1 and TRBJ1-5; D might be TRBD1 (5 bases). This CDR3 region has 15 residues. Germline CDR1 is MNHNS and CDR2 is SASEGT. With 2 bases removed from V and 0 bases from J, the gap between germline ends came to 8 bases. The CDR3 bases are TGTGCCAGCAGTGAATTAGGGGTTAGCAATCAGCCCCAGCATTTT. It encodes CASSELGVSNQPQHF.

The DNA of the CDR3 is TGTGCCAGCTCACCCGGAGGAGGAGCTAATGAAAAACTGTTTTTT. This codes for CASSPGGGANEKLFF. V usage is TRBV18 and J usage is TRBJ1-4; D gene uncertain. Per the germline V gene, CDR1 is KGHSH and CDR2 is LQKENI. Between the trimmed V and J ends, which lost 3 bases and 3 bases, there was a span of 11 bases. The CDR3 covers 15 residues.

The chain employs TRBV18 and TRBJ1-3, with no clear D. The CDR3 totals 12 residues. Germline loops: CDR1 KGHSH, CDR2 LQKENI. V lost 4 bases to trimming and J lost 8 bases, with 9 bases between them. The CDR3: CASSLSEDTIYF. The CDR3 region has the DNA TGTGCCAGCTCACTCAGCGAGGACACCATATATTTT.

This clone was seen a few times. The chain carries TRBV5-1 and TRBJ2-1, with 9 positions matching TRBD2. The CDR3 is 14 residues long. CDR1 is SGHRS, CDR2 YFSETQ, per germline. With V trimmed by 5 bases and J by 10 bases, 10 bases remained unmatched. The chain's CDR3 is CASSPQGLADEQFF. The DNA of the CDR3 is TGCGCCAGCAGTCCCCAGGGACTAGCCGACGAGCAGTTCTTC. Supplemented by reference TRBV5-1 and TRBJ2-1, the full variable domain reads KAGVTQTPRYLIKTRGQQVTLSCSPISGHRSVSWYQQTPGQGLQFLFEYFSETQRNKGNFPGRFSGRQFSNSRSEMNVSTLELGDSALYLCASSPQGLADEQFFGPGTRLTVL.

The chain has TRBV24-1 and TRBJ1-1; D perhaps matches TRBD1 (5 bases). V shed 7 bases and J shed 1 base, with 9 bases lying between them. Germline CDR1 and CDR2: KGHDR and SFDVKD. This CDR3 has 13 amino acids. CDR3: CATRDTGNTEAFF. The CDR3, as DNA: TGTGCCACCAGAGATACAGGGAACACTGAAGCTTTCTTT.

This chain links TRBV5-4 with TRBJ2-7; D not resolved. Looked up from germline, CDR1 is SGHNT and CDR2 is YYREEE (reference sequence). The CDR3 has 14 residues. V was clipped by 0 bases and J by 2 bases, with 9 bases between them. The CDR3 region has the DNA TGTGCCAGCAGCTTGGCCGGTACTACCTACGAGCAGTACTTC. Translating gives CASSLAGTTYEQYF. The whole variable domain, remainder taken from reference TRBV5-4 and TRBJ2-7, is ETGVTQSPTHLIKTRGQQVTLRCSSQSGHNTVSWYQQALGQGPQFIFQYYREEENGRGNFPPRFSGLQFPNYSSELNVNALELDDSALYLCASSLAGTTYEQYFGPGTRLTVT.

This clone was found a few times. J is TRBJ2-7 and V is TRBV7-8, with TRBD1 matching 8 bases. CDR1 and CDR2 from the germline V gene are SGHVS and FQNEAQ. The V and J ends lost 1 base and 6 bases, in that order; junction bases with no gene match: 5. The CDR3 covers 14 residues. The CDR3 bases are TGTGCCAGCAGCTTAGGGACAGGGAATCGCGAGCAGTACTTC. Amino acid sequence: CASSLGTGNREQYF.

The gene calls are TRBV3-1 (or the pseudogene TRBV3-2) and TRBJ2-3, with TRBD2 identical over 7 bases. V was pared by 11 bases and J by 6 bases, with 11 bases of the junction left unmatched. The CDR3 covers 13 residues. CDR1 is LGHDT, CDR2 YNNKEL, per germline (reference sequence). CDR3 residues: CAVGGVRSDTQYF. The CDR3 DNA reads TGTGCCGTTGGGGGGGTAAGGTCGGATACGCAGTATTTT.

The chain uses TRBV30 and TRBJ2-7; tentatively, D is TRBD1 (6 bases). Looked up from germline, CDR1 is GTSNPN and CDR2 is SVGIG (reference sequence). This CDR3 has 13 residues. V was pared by 2 bases and J by 2 bases, with 10 bases between. Written as DNA, the CDR3 is TGTGCCTGGAGTAGGGGGAACACCTACGAGCAGTACTTC. Protein product: CAWSRGNTYEQYF.

The chain recombines TRBV5-1 with TRBJ2-7, with TRBD1 identical over 7 bases. The germline CDR1 and CDR2 sequences are SGHRS and YFSETQ. The CDR3 contains 13 residues. V was pared by 3 bases and J by 5 bases, with 5 bases of the junction left unmatched. As DNA, the CDR3 is TGCGCCAGCAGCTCACAGGGGCTCGACGAGCAGTACTTC. Translated, it gives CASSSQGLDEQYF. Full variable domain (outside the CDR3, taken from reference TRBV5-1 and TRBJ2-7): KAGVTQTPRYLIKTRGQQVTLSCSPISGHRSVSWYQQTPGQGLQFLFEYFSETQRNKGNFPGRFSGRQFSNSRSEMNVSTLELGDSALYLCASSSQGLDEQYFGPGTRLTVT.

CDR3 DNA sequence: TGTGCCAGCAACCCGGACAGTTCCTACGAGCAGTACTTC. Translating it yields CASNPDSSYEQYF. The chain couples TRBV2 to TRBJ2-7; TRBD1 is a possible D gene (6 bases). Trimming stripped 7 bases from V and 1 base from J, with 11 bases between. Germline V gene sequence: CDR1 SNHLY, CDR2 FYNNEI. The CDR3 consists of 13 residues.

The chain links TRBV5-1 to TRBJ1-6; D gene ambiguous. Germline CDR1 is SGHRS and CDR2 is YFSETQ. Between the trimmed V and J ends, which lost 4 bases and 7 bases, there was a span of 12 bases. CDR3 length: 14 amino acids. The CDR3 nucleotides are TGCGCCAGCAGCAGGGAGAGACTGAATTCACCCCTCCACTTT. This translates into CASSRERLNSPLHF.

This clone was seen a handful of times. This chain links TRBV2 with TRBJ1-5; 9 nucleotides line up with TRBD1. Trimming cost V 5 bases and J 4 bases; bases outside gene matches: 6. The CDR3 runs to 15 residues. Germline CDR1 is SNHLY and CDR2 is FYNNEI. The CDR3 DNA follows: TGTGCCAGCAGTAAGGGACAGGGTCTAAATCAGCCCCAGCATTTT. Amino acids: CASSKGQGLNQPQHF.

This sequence joins TRBV19 and TRBJ2-2; 7 bases are shared with TRBD1. The CDR3 is 19 residues long. V trimming: 7 bases; J trimming: 6 bases; junction bases outside the gene matches: 23. Germline V gene data show CDR1 as LNHDA and CDR2 as SQIVND (reference sequence). The CDR3 bases are TGTGCCAGTATGACACCGGGACAGTGGGGAACGAAGAGCTCCGGGGAGCTGTTTTTT. It translates to CASMTPGQWGTKSSGELFF.

The rearrangement uses TRBV6-6 and TRBJ1-2; TRBD1 matches 7 bases. Trimming removed 4 bases from V and 3 bases from J; junction bases left unmatched: 11. The V gene's germline CDR1 is MNHNY and CDR2 SVGAGI (reference sequence). The CDR3 has 16 amino acids. The CDR3 sequence: CASSWLGIGQDYGYTF. The CDR3 bases are TGTGCCAGCAGTTGGCTTGGGATCGGACAGGACTATGGCTACACCTTC.

This rearrangement joins TRBV4-1 to TRBJ2-2; 15 nucleotides align to TRBD2. From germline, CDR1 is MGHRA and CDR2 YSYEKL. V trimming: 2 bases; J trimming: 3 bases; junction bases outside the gene matches: 7. This CDR3 contains 19 residues. CDR3 sequence: CASSQRTSGRALYTGELFF. The CDR3 region has the DNA TGCGCCAGCAGCCAACGGACTAGCGGGAGGGCCTTGTACACCGGGGAGCTGTTTTTT.

This chain uses TRBV6-5 with TRBJ1-5; D is uncertain. The V and J ends lost 5 bases and 1 base respectively, with 6 bases between them. The CDR3 is made up of 13 amino acids. From germline, CDR1 is MNHEY and CDR2 SVGAGI. In nucleotides, the CDR3 is TGTGCCAGCAGTCCCGCGAGCAATCAGCCCCAGCATTTT. Translated: CASSPASNQPQHF.